These T cell receptor beta chains were read from a single sample in a study of blood T cell repertoires in COVID-19. Produced via immunoSEQ multiplex PCR; TCRdb's table is partial and in-frame only. The sample includes about 50,000 clones, over 75% of them seen just once. What was sequenced was peripheral blood. Receptors originate from a woman of 80 years or more with COVID-19, enrolled during active disease. Each CDR3 is given with its conserved first and last residue. A D gene is named only where the DNA matches it firmly. A clone size is listed for some rows: how often the clone was seen (once, few, many), or a class if it is expanded.

>-|-|TRBV27
CASSIRWASGANVLTF
>-|-|TRBV27
CASSSSLANTEAFF
>-|-|TRBV3-1/TRBV3-2
CASSQGTFTDTQYF
>TRBD1|-|TRBV9
CASTITDRADGYTF
>-|-|TRBV5-4
CASSSRDFNRNEQFF
>-|-|TRBV6-5
CASSILSALNEKLFF
>TRBD2|-|TRBV3-1/TRBV3-2
CASSPGLASSYNEQFF
>-|few|TRBV28
CASSRGGVASNQPQHF
>-|-|TRBV6-2/TRBV6-3
CASSLLGGNSPLHF
>TRBD2|few|TRBV27
CASRQAGGNTDTQYF
>TRBD1|-|TRBV6-5
CASSYRDRYYGYTF
>TRBD1|-|TRBV19
CASRTGGTGELFF
>TRBD1|-|TRBV7-9
CASSSPGQSNSPLHF
>TRBD1|-|TRBV5-1
CASRGTGLFSGANVLTF
>-|-|TRBV30
CGAGTYEQYF
>-|-|TRBV4-2
CASSPGQYYEQYF
>TRBD2|-|TRBV7-3
CASSLTGGTYNEQFF
>TRBD1|once|TRBV19
CASSLGTGGGTEAFF
>-|-|TRBV6-5
CASSYRHLNTEAFF
>-|-|TRBV21-1
CASSKKETGGLYEQYF
>-|-|TRBV5-1
CASSFSRETQYF
>TRBD2|once|TRBV5-1
CASSPPLAGGAETQYF
>-|-|TRBV7-9
CASSPSDF
>TRBD2|-|TRBV7-8
CASSLLERGEQYF
>TRBD1|few|TRBV28
CASSLRQGAVGTEAFF
>TRBD1|-|TRBV7-2
CASSSQGANTGELFF
>TRBD1|-|TRBV4-1
CASSQDHVATGRTSIYF
>TRBD2|few|TRBV28
CASSLAGGPKDEQFF
>-|-|TRBV2
CASTTTGSLNYGYTF
>TRBD1|many|TRBV27
CASSDTQGVGGYTF
>-|-|TRBV2
CASSEYTTGQPQHF
>TRBD2|-|TRBV9
CASSVSASGFWNEQFF
>TRBD1|-|TRBV29-1
CSVEGDRENWEQFF
>TRBD2|-|TRBV6-5
CASQQGLAVYEQYF
>TRBD2|-|TRBV6-6
CASSSGTSGYNEQFF
>TRBD1|-|TRBV5-4
CASSLSGQGLDTQYF
>TRBD2|-|TRBV30
CAAPGLSHTGELFF
>-|once|TRBV3-1/TRBV3-2
CASSQGAGANTGELFF
>-|-|TRBV19
CASSRGPYEQYF
>TRBD2|-|TRBV28
CASSSPGGPVRETQYF
>-|-|TRBV15
CATSREGGTQYF
>TRBD2|-|TRBV6-2/TRBV6-3
CASSYPQREGQDTQYF
>-|-|TRBV19
CASRGRGTNYGYTF
>-|once|TRBV19
CASSDQRVAKNIQYF